The 25 T cell receptor beta chains in this list originate from one sample, sequenced in a study of cytomegalovirus exposure and HLA in healthy donors. The assay was immunoSEQ multiplex PCR, and TCRdb's table has in-frame clones only and misses some. The table records tens of thousands of clones, 97% of them present only once. Sequenced: PBMCs. These receptor sequences come from a man in his thirties or forties in good health and CMV-seropositive.

About this clone: Germline is not matched at one junction end, which may reflect a read error. The chain couples TRBV28 to TRBJ1-5; 12 bases map to TRBD1. The CDR3 consists of 13 residues. Germline V lookup: CDR1 MDHEN, CDR2 SYDVKM. CDR3: CASSPSRDRGLRF. The DNA of the CDR3 is TGTGCCAGCAGTCCATCCCGGGACAGGGGGCTCCGCTTT.

V and J are TRBV18 and TRBJ1-2, with 7 bases identical to TRBD1. The germline gives CDR1 KGHSH, CDR2 LQKENI. The V and J ends lost 4 bases and 7 bases, in that order; junction bases with no gene match: 6. The CDR3 loop spans 13 amino acids. The CDR3 here is CASSRRDRGGYTF. CDR3 sequence (DNA): TGTGCCAGCTCACGACGGGACAGAGGTGGCTACACCTTC.

The CDR3 region is CASSSPRLGGYTF. The CDR3 coding sequence is TGTGCCAGCAGTTCTCCCCGACTGGGTGGCTACACCTTC. The V and J genes are TRBV6-5 and TRBJ1-2; D unresolved. CDR1 and CDR2 (germline): MNHEY, SVGAGI. The CDR3 spans 13 residues. Trimming took off 4 bases at V and 7 bases at J, with 13 bases between the two ends.

The V and J genes are TRBV25-1 and TRBJ2-3; 9 bases map to TRBD1. The CDR3 length is 17 residues. CDR1 and CDR2 (germline): MGHDK, SYGVNS. V was pared by 3 bases and J by 3 bases, with 10 bases of the junction left unmatched. The CDR3 DNA reads TGTGCCAGCAGTGAGCTACAGGGGGCTCCCACGACAGATACGCAGTATTTT. This codes for CASSELQGAPTTDTQYF.

The rearrangement links TRBV4-2 to TRBJ2-4, with 7 bases matching TRBD2. Germline CDR1 reads LGHNA; CDR2 reads YNFKEQ. CDR3 length equals 19 residues. V shed 0 bases and J 1 base; nucleotides not matched to a gene: 12. The CDR3 nucleotides read TGTGCCAGCAGCCAAGAGGGGGGAGGGCTTGGTTCGGCCAAAAACATTCAGTACTTC. Its protein product is CASSQEGGGLGSAKNIQYF.

This clone appeared a single time. CDR3 loop: CASSLLALKETQYF. The CDR3 nucleotides are TGCGCCAGCAGCTTGTTAGCTTTGAAAGAGACCCAGTACTTC. The chain uses TRBV5-1 and TRBJ2-5; D not resolved. Trimming took off 1 base at V and 3 bases at J, with 10 bases between the two ends. The CDR3 spans 14 residues. The germline CDR1 and CDR2 sequences are SGHRS and YFSETQ. The full variable domain, in which reference TRBV5-1 and TRBJ2-5 provide the parts outside the CDR3, is KAGVTQTPRYLIKTRGQQVTLSCSPISGHRSVSWYQQTPGQGLQFLFEYFSETQRNKGNFPGRFSGRQFSNSRSEMNVSTLELGDSALYLCASSLLALKETQYFGPGTRLLVL.

The chain links TRBV6-6 to TRBJ1-3; D unclear. The CDR3 has 15 amino acids. The germline V and J ends were trimmed by 2 bases and 0 bases, with 8 bases remaining between them. The germline V gene has CDR1 MNHNY and CDR2 SVGAGI (reference sequence). As DNA, the CDR3 is TGTGCCAGCAGTTACCAGGCTACCTCTGGAAACACCATATATTTT. Its protein product is CASSYQATSGNTIYF.

This chain joins TRBV6-5 and TRBJ1-3; 9 bases agree with TRBD1. Trimming took 2 bases from V and 4 from J; bases not matched to a gene: 6. Germline loops: CDR1 MNHEY, CDR2 SVGAGI. The CDR3 spans 16 residues. CDR3 amino acids: CASSYTRGQGGNTIYF. The CDR3 coding sequence is TGTGCCAGCAGTTACACCCGGGGACAGGGCGGAAACACCATATATTTT.

The chain joins TRBV5-1 to TRBJ2-7; 13 bases agree with TRBD2. Losses at the gene ends were 4 bases for V and 0 bases for J; bases not matched to a gene: 7. Germline CDR1 is SGHRS and CDR2 is YFSETQ. The CDR3 has 17 residues. The CDR3 is CASSQRTSGGSSYEQYF. DNA for the CDR3: TGCGCCAGCAGCCAGAGGACTAGCGGGGGTAGCTCCTACGAGCAGTACTTC.

This clone appeared once. The genes are TRBV27 and TRBJ2-7; 9 bases fit TRBD2. The CDR3 covers 13 residues. J gave up 6 bases and V 5 bases, and 5 bases lay outside the gene matches. From germline, CDR1 is MNHEY and CDR2 SMNVEV (reference sequence). The CDR3 nucleotides read TGTGCCAGCAGTGTAGCGGGAGTGGTCGAGCAGTACTTC. Encoded protein: CASSVAGVVEQYF.

This clone is a singleton in its sample. This chain uses TRBV7-9 with TRBJ1-1, with D uncertain. CDR3 length equals 12 residues. Germline V lookup: CDR1 SEHNR, CDR2 FQNEAQ (reference sequence). Deletions cut 0 bases from V and 8 bases from J, with 7 bases between. CDR3 DNA sequence: TGTGCCAGCAGCTTAGCTGCAGGAGAAGCTTTCTTT. This translates into CASSLAAGEAFF.

The chain combines TRBV7-9 with TRBJ1-2; TRBD1 matches at 8 bases. V lost 1 base, J lost 13 bases, and 8 bases stayed unmatched. The germline CDR1 and CDR2 sequences are SEHNR and FQNEAQ (reference sequence). This CDR3 is built from 13 residues. The CDR3 DNA is TGTGCCAGCAGCTTAGATTCACAGGGGGTAGGCACCTTC. Encoded protein: CASSLDSQGVGTF.

The chain employs TRBV4-2 and TRBJ1-2, with TRBD1 matching over 12 bases. V lost 5 bases to trimming and J lost 6 bases; unmatched junction nucleotides: 7. This CDR3 region has 15 residues. Germline-derived CDR1 and CDR2 are LGHNA and YNFKEQ. CDR3 DNA: TGTGCCAGCAGCGTAGGGGACAGGGGGCAGGATGGCTACACCTTC. It yields the protein CASSVGDRGQDGYTF.

In its sample, this clone was seen once. The rearrangement links TRBV7-2 to TRBJ2-5, with TRBD2 matching 11 bases. The J segment lost 5 bases and the V segment lost 5 bases, leaving 10 bases of the junction unmatched. The V gene's germline CDR1 is SGHTA and CDR2 FQGNSA. CDR3 length: 16 residues. CDR3 in amino acids: CASSAGTSGGRETQYF. CDR3 nucleotides: TGTGCCAGCAGCGCCGGGACTAGCGGAGGGAGGGAGACCCAGTACTTC.

This chain joins TRBV9 and TRBJ1-5; D gene ambiguous. CDR1 SGDLS and CDR2 YYNGEE come from the germline V gene. The CDR3 contains 15 residues. The V end lost 3 bases, the J end lost 2 bases, and 12 bases lay between the germline ends. CDR3 sequence (DNA): TGTGCCAGCAGCGCTTACGGGGTTGGCAATCAGCCCCAGCATTTT. It specifies CASSAYGVGNQPQHF.

This clone has just one count. This chain joins TRBV7-6 and TRBJ2-2; perhaps TRBD1 as D (6 bases). The CDR3 is made up of 14 amino acids. The germline V and J ends were trimmed by 2 bases and 5 bases, with 9 bases remaining between them. CDR1 and CDR2 (germline): SGHVS, FNYEAQ. The CDR3 nucleotides read TGTGCCAGCAGCTTAAACAGGGAGACCGGGGAGCTGTTTTTT. It specifies CASSLNRETGELFF. Full variable domain (missing parts from reference TRBV7-6 and TRBJ2-2): GAGVSQSPRYKVTKRGQDVALRCDPISGHVSLYWYRQALGQGPEFLTYFNYEAQQDKSGLPNDRFSAERPEGSISTLTIQRTEQRDSAMYRCASSLNRETGELFFGEGSRLTVL.

The chain recombines TRBV25-1 with TRBJ1-2, with TRBD1 as a possible D gene (6 bases). Germline V gene sequence: CDR1 MGHDK, CDR2 SYGVNS. This CDR3 region has 14 residues. The V and J ends lost 3 bases and 7 bases respectively, with 15 bases between them. The CDR3, as DNA: TGTGCCAGCAGTGATCCCAACAGGGTATTTGGCTACACCTTC. Translation: CASSDPNRVFGYTF.

The chain employs TRBV28 and TRBJ1-5; a weak D match, TRBD1 (5 bases). Trimming cost V 1 base and J 4 bases, with 11 bases left between them. CDR3 length equals 15 residues. Germline-derived CDR1 and CDR2 are MDHEN and SYDVKM. As DNA, the CDR3 is TGTGCCAGCAGTTTATTAGGGGCCGGAAATCAGCCCCAGCATTTT. Amino acids: CASSLLGAGNQPQHF. The full variable domain, its missing parts supplied by reference TRBV28 and TRBJ1-5, is DVKVTQSSRYLVKRTGEKVFLECVQDMDHENMFWYRQDPGLGLRLIYFSYDVKMKEKGDIPEGYSVSREKKERFSLILESASTNQTSMYLCASSLLGAGNQPQHFGDGTRLSIL.

In DNA, the CDR3 is TGTGCCAGCAGTTCCGGGACTCCCCGATACGAGCAGTACTTC. Translating gives CASSSGTPRYEQYF. The chain employs TRBV28 and TRBJ2-7; TRBD2 is a possible D gene (6 bases). The CDR3 sequence is 14 residues long. CDR1 is MDHEN and CDR2 is SYDVKM in the germline V gene. Trimming left V 4 bases short and J 4 bases short, with 14 bases between.

The chain employs TRBV6-5 and TRBJ2-1; 10 bases line up with TRBD2. CDR1 and CDR2 from the germline V gene are MNHEY and SVGAGI. The CDR3 has 14 amino acids. Trimming took 6 bases from V and 6 from J; bases not matched to a gene: 5. CDR3 in amino acids: CASRSGTSANEQFF. CDR3 nucleotide sequence: TGTGCCAGCAGATCCGGGACTAGCGCCAATGAGCAGTTCTTC.

The chain joins TRBV13 to TRBJ2-3; 11 bases fit TRBD1. The CDR3 contains 13 residues. After removal of 5 bases from V and 8 bases from J, the junction contained 3 bases not matched to a gene. Germline V gives CDR1 PRHDT, CDR2 FYEKMQ (reference sequence). CDR3 sequence (DNA): TGTGCCAGCAGCCCGGACAGGGGGCGTACGCAGTATTTT. It encodes CASSPDRGRTQYF.

The chain joins TRBV6-1 to TRBJ1-1; TRBD1 matches at 8 bases. Germline V gene lookup returns CDR1 MNHNS and CDR2 SASEGT. This CDR3 is built from 15 residues. The V and J ends lost 2 bases and 0 bases, in that order; junction bases with no gene match: 2. In nucleotides, the CDR3 is TGTGCCAGCAGTGAAAAGACAGGGGTGAACACTGAAGCTTTCTTT. This gives the protein CASSEKTGVNTEAFF.

This clone has a single count. The chain combines TRBV28 with TRBJ1-1; the match to TRBD1 covers 7 bases. CDR1 is MDHEN and CDR2 is SYDVKM in the germline V gene. This CDR3 has 16 amino acids. V trimming: 3 bases; J trimming: 1 base; junction bases outside the gene matches: 8. The CDR3 coding sequence is TGTGCCAGCAGTTTTTTGACAGGGAGAAAGAACACTGAAGCTTTCTTT. This sequence encodes CASSFLTGRKNTEAFF.

This clone was observed once. The genes are TRBV5-1 and TRBJ2-1, with 7 bases identical to TRBD2. Trimming at V came to 4 bases and at J to 3 bases, leaving 4 bases not matched to a gene. The CDR3 consists of 14 residues. CDR1 SGHRS and CDR2 YFSETQ come from the germline V gene. CDR3 region: CASSTGGGYNEQFF. The CDR3 DNA sequence: TGCGCCAGCAGCACCGGCGGGGGCTACAATGAGCAGTTCTTC.

V and J are TRBV28 and TRBJ1-5; no reliable D call. From germline, CDR1 is MDHEN and CDR2 SYDVKM. This CDR3 is 15 amino acids long. Trimming pared 2 bases from V and 6 bases from J, leaving 14 bases between. The CDR3 sequence: CASSLGYPGAQPQHF. CDR3 DNA: TGTGCCAGCAGTTTAGGGTACCCAGGCGCTCAGCCCCAGCATTTT.